This T cell receptor beta chain is from a study of cytomegalovirus exposure and HLA in healthy donors. The study, taken as a whole, reports: An analysis that was carried out later associated fewer than 20,000 TCR beta sequences with HLA alleles at 0.05 false discovery rate. Later analysis identified several of the most significant clusters that appeared linked to common viral pathogens. Within a later analysis, the majority of CMV-associated TCR beta chains appeared HLA-restricted. Through in vitro validation, three CMV-associated chains were shown to be specific for CMV antigens.

In the case of this clone: Its antigen is still unknown.

The germline V gene has CDR1 LNHDA and CDR2 SQIVND (reference sequence). V lost 6 bases, J lost 7 bases, and 11 bases stayed unmatched. The length of the CDR3 is 15 residues. This PCR relied on a set of 60 Vbeta primers and 13 Jbeta primers. Data came from immunoSEQ multiplex PCR; TCRdb stores just in-frame clones and leaves some out. The table shows approximately 200,000 clones, with 74% occurring only once. The clonotype comes from a woman aged 25-40 years in good health and CMV-seropositive. The sample was PBMCs. The rearrangement joins TRBV19 to TRBJ1-2; 10 bases are a match to TRBD1. CDR3 DNA: TGTGCCAGTAGAGAGACCGGGACAGGGGAAGGTGGCTACACCTTC. This sequence encodes CASRETGTGEGGYTF. Combining the CDR3 with reference TRBV19 and TRBJ1-2 gives the whole variable domain DGGITQSPKYLFRKEGQNVTLSCEQNLNHDAMYWYRQDPGQGLRLIYYSQIVNDFQKGDIAEGYSVSREKKESFPLTVTSAQKNPTAFYLCASRETGTGEGGYTFGSGTRLTVV.